These 14 T cell receptor beta chains originate from one sample sequenced in a study of cytomegalovirus exposure and HLA in healthy donors. The table came from immunoSEQ multiplex PCR; TCRdb's copy has only in-frame clones and leaves some out. The sample comprises about 240,000 clones, 75% to 90% of which are singletons, and less than 1.5% rests with the top ten. The sample taken for sequencing was PBMCs. All receptors come from a woman aged 25 to 39 in good health and CMV-seropositive.

This clone has a single count. This sequence joins TRBV18 and TRBJ2-1; 12 bases are shared with TRBD2. The CDR3 has 15 residues. Unmatched junction bases numbered 3, after V lost 4 bases and J lost 5 bases. The germline gives CDR1 KGHSH, CDR2 LQKENI. The CDR3 here is CASSLTSGGDNEQFF. In DNA, the CDR3 is TGTGCCAGCTCACTGACTAGCGGGGGAGACAATGAGCAGTTCTTC. Based on the CDR3 plus reference TRBV18 and TRBJ2-1, the full variable domain is NAGVMQNPRHLVRRRGQEARLRCSPMKGHSHVYWYRQLPEEGLKFMVYLQKENIIDESGMPKERFSAEFPKEGPSILRIQQVVRGDSAAYFCASSLTSGGDNEQFFGPGTRLTVL.

The gene calls are TRBV5-1 and TRBJ1-2, with 8 bases lining up with TRBD1. Looked up from germline, CDR1 is SGHRS and CDR2 is YFSETQ. V lost 0 bases, J lost 5 bases, and 3 bases stayed unmatched. The CDR3 is 14 residues long. CDR3 residues: CASSLGQGRYGYTF. The CDR3 DNA follows: TGCGCCAGCAGCTTGGGACAGGGGAGGTATGGCTACACCTTC.

The CDR3 bases are TGTGCCAGCAGGGTAAATGTCGCACAAAGTCGGGCCAACGTCCTGACTTTC. Translating it yields CASRVNVAQSRANVLTF. This chain connects TRBV5-5 to TRBJ2-6; D is unclear. The CDR3 is made up of 17 amino acids. The ends were cut back, 5 bases at V and 5 bases at J, with 20 bases in the middle. From germline, CDR1 is SGHKS and CDR2 YYEKEE (reference sequence).

The chain carries TRBV6-1 and TRBJ1-1; TRBD1 agrees at 12 bases. The germline gives CDR1 MNHNS, CDR2 SASEGT. V shed 6 bases and J 5 bases; nucleotides not matched to a gene: 7. The CDR3 extends over 15 amino acids. CDR3 bases: TGTGCCAGCAGGGGGACAGGGGGCCAGGGAACTGAAGCTTTCTTT. Protein: CASRGTGGQGTEAFF.

The J gene is TRBJ2-7, the V gene TRBV2, with 9 nucleotides matching TRBD1. CDR3 length equals 15 residues. The V segment lost 7 bases and the J segment 3 bases; nucleotides outside the gene matches: 10. Germline assignment: CDR1 SNHLY and CDR2 FYNNEI. The CDR3 sequence is CASIRDREIVYEQYF. Here the CDR3 DNA reads TGTGCCAGCATCCGGGACAGGGAAATTGTCTACGAGCAGTACTTC.

This rearrangement joins TRBV5-1 to TRBJ1-5; 7 bases map to TRBD1. Per the germline V gene, CDR1 is SGHRS and CDR2 is YFSETQ. This CDR3 comprises 15 residues. J was trimmed by 9 bases and V by 4 bases; bases with no gene match: 13. CDR3 bases: TGCGCCAGCAGCCTGGACTCAGACAGGGAAAGGCCCCAGCATTTT. Translation gives CASSLDSDRERPQHF.

This rearrangement joins TRBV2 to TRBJ2-7, with 10 positions matching TRBD2. This CDR3 contains 18 residues. The trim removed 2 bases at V and 6 bases at J, leaving 16 bases unmatched. CDR1 is SNHLY and CDR2 is FYNNEI in the germline V gene. Here the CDR3 DNA reads TGTGCCAGCAGTGAAAGGCTAGCGGGAGCATTATTGGCTCCCGAGCAGTACTTC. Translation: CASSERLAGALLAPEQYF.

The chain uses TRBV27 and TRBJ2-7; 9 bases are shared with TRBD1. The V segment lost 7 bases and the J segment 7 bases; nucleotides outside the gene matches: 5. CDR1 is MNHEY, CDR2 SMNVEV, per germline (reference sequence). There are 12 residues in the CDR3. For the CDR3, the DNA is TGTGCCAGCACCGGGACAGGGAGGGAGCAGTACTTC. Translated: CASTGTGREQYF.

The CDR3 coding sequence is TGTGCCAGCAGCTTAGGTGGGCTAGCGGAAACCTACGAGCAGTACTTC. This translates into CASSLGGLAETYEQYF. The chain is built from TRBV7-8 and TRBJ2-7; 7 bases are a match to TRBD2. V lost 1 base and J lost 2; bases outside the gene matches: 8. Per the germline V gene, CDR1 is SGHVS and CDR2 is FQNEAQ. The CDR3 is 16 residues long.

CDR3 region: CASSLSLQSSYNEQFF. The CDR3 DNA follows: TGCGCCAGCAGCTTGAGTTTACAAAGCTCCTACAATGAGCAGTTCTTC. The chain couples TRBV5-1 to TRBJ2-1; D gene ambiguous. The ends were cut back, 1 base at V and 0 bases at J, with 11 bases in the middle. The germline V gene encodes CDR1 SGHRS and CDR2 YFSETQ. This CDR3 comprises 16 residues. Filled out from reference TRBV5-1 and TRBJ2-1, the complete variable domain reads KAGVTQTPRYLIKTRGQQVTLSCSPISGHRSVSWYQQTPGQGLQFLFEYFSETQRNKGNFPGRFSGRQFSNSRSEMNVSTLELGDSALYLCASSLSLQSSYNEQFFGPGTRLTVL.

This clone was found a few times. The V call is TRBV12-5, the J call TRBJ1-3, with D tentatively TRBD1 (5 bases). In germline, CDR1 is LGHNT, CDR2 FRNRAP. The CDR3 runs to 14 residues. V lost 3 bases, J lost 5 bases, and 11 bases lay in between. The CDR3 sequence: CASGFDSSRNTIYF. The CDR3 nucleotides read TGTGCTAGTGGTTTCGACAGCTCCAGAAACACCATATATTTT.

J is TRBJ1-1 and V is TRBV5-6; 7 bases map to TRBD1. Germline CDR1 is SGHDT and CDR2 is YYEEEE. This CDR3 spans 18 amino acids. V lost 1 base and J lost 1; bases outside the gene matches: 13. For the CDR3, the DNA is TGTGCCAGCAGCTTGAACCCACAGGGGACGTTTCGGAACACTGAAGCTTTCTTT. Translating gives CASSLNPQGTFRNTEAFF.

This clone was detected only a few times. The rearrangement links TRBV6-1 to TRBJ1-5; 9 bases agree with TRBD1. With V trimmed by 3 bases and J by 1 base, 1 base remained unmatched. The germline CDR1 and CDR2 sequences are MNHNS and SASEGT. The CDR3 runs 15 residues. CDR3 residues: CASSETGGSNQPQHF. In DNA, the CDR3 is TGTGCCAGCAGTGAGACAGGGGGAAGCAATCAGCCCCAGCATTTT.

V usage is TRBV11-3 and J usage is TRBJ2-3, with D possibly matching TRBD2 (5 bases). This CDR3 is 12 amino acids long. Deletions cut 5 bases from V and 6 bases from J, with 9 bases between. Germline V gives CDR1 SGHNT, CDR2 YENEEA. The CDR3: CASSERRDTQYF. DNA of the CDR3: TGTGCCAGCAGCGAACGGAGGGATACGCAGTATTTT.